These 27 T cell receptor beta chains share one sample of origin, sequenced in a study of neurological immune-mediated disorders. Using its own MiXCR run on the 5' RACE reads, TCRdb lists one record per CDR3 protein. Of some 30,000 distinct CDR3 sequences in the sample, over 20% were seen once. Sequencing used PBMCs. Receptor source: a woman in her sixties or seventies in good health.

Ten or more counts support this clonotype. CDR3 amino acids: CASSRLAGDYNEQFF. CDR3 sequence (DNA): TGTGCCAGCAGCAGACTAGCGGGAGACTACAATGAGCAGTTCTTC. The chain combines TRBV25-1 with TRBJ2-1; 12 bases match TRBD2. The trim removed 6 bases at V and 3 bases at J, leaving 3 bases unmatched. The germline V gene encodes CDR1 MGHDK and CDR2 SYGVNS. The CDR3 is 15 amino acids.

This clonotype has ten or more counts. The chain joins TRBV5-1 to TRBJ2-1, with 8 bases identical to TRBD2. The V gene end was trimmed by 0 bases and the J gene end by 0 bases; junction bases not matched to a gene: 8. The CDR3 has 18 amino acids. Germline V gene data show CDR1 as SGHRS and CDR2 as YFSETQ. The CDR3 coding sequence is TGCGCCAGCAGCTTGGCCGAAGGACTAGCCCCCTCCTACAATGAGCAGTTCTTC. It specifies CASSLAEGLAPSYNEQFF.

This clonotype was counted many times. V is TRBV7-9 and J is TRBJ2-2; 7 positions agree with TRBD1. This CDR3 comprises 14 residues. Looked up from germline, CDR1 is SEHNR and CDR2 is FQNEAQ (reference sequence). The J segment lost 5 bases and the V segment lost 3 bases, leaving 3 bases of the junction unmatched. CDR3 sequence reads: CASSFGTVTGELFF. DNA for the CDR3: TGTGCCAGCAGCTTTGGGACAGTGACCGGGGAGCTGTTTTTT.

CDR3 coding DNA: TGTGCCACCCTGAAGGTTGAAGTTTCACCCCTCCACTTT. It yields the protein CATLKVEVSPLHF. The chain carries TRBV6-1 and TRBJ1-6; the D is unclear. V was clipped by 10 bases and J by 9 bases, with 16 bases between them. CDR3 length: 13 amino acids. Per the germline V gene, CDR1 is MNHNS and CDR2 is SASEGT.

This clonotype appeared many times. V usage is TRBV5-1 and J usage is TRBJ1-1, with D tentatively TRBD1 (6 bases). Germline V gene lookup returns CDR1 SGHRS and CDR2 YFSETQ. The CDR3 covers 15 residues. Trimming stripped 1 base from V and 1 base from J, with 11 bases between. CDR3 DNA: TGCGCCAGCAGCTTGTCTGACAGGCCGAACACTGAAGCTTTCTTT. Translating it yields CASSLSDRPNTEAFF. Full variable domain (missing parts from reference TRBV5-1 and TRBJ1-1): KAGVTQTPRYLIKTRGQQVTLSCSPISGHRSVSWYQQTPGQGLQFLFEYFSETQRNKGNFPGRFSGRQFSNSRSEMNVSTLELGDSALYLCASSLSDRPNTEAFFGQGTRLTVV.

This clonotype was recorded many times. In DNA, the CDR3 is TGTGCCAGCAGCGTAGTTCGGGGACAGAACACTGAAGCTTTCTTT. This translates into CASSVVRGQNTEAFF. The chain uses TRBV9 and TRBJ1-1; TRBD1 might be the D (6 bases). The germline V gene has CDR1 SGDLS and CDR2 YYNGEE. The V gene lost 0 bases and the J gene lost 1 base, with 10 bases spanning the gap. The CDR3 contains 15 residues. Combining the CDR3 with reference TRBV9 and TRBJ1-1 gives the whole variable domain DSGVTQTPKHLITATGQRVTLRCSPRSGDLSVYWYQQSLDQGLQFLIQYYNGEERAKGNILERFSAQQFPDLHSELNLSSLELGDSALYFCASSVVRGQNTEAFFGQGTRLTVV.

Ten or more counts support this clonotype. V usage is TRBV6-5 and J usage is TRBJ2-3; D call uncertain. CDR3 length: 14 residues. V was cut by 2 bases and J by 6 bases, with 12 bases left in between. CDR1 is MNHEY and CDR2 is SVGAGI in the germline V gene. CDR3 nucleotide sequence: TGTGCCAGCAGTTACCGCAAAGCAGCGGATACGCAGTATTTT. It codes for CASSYRKAADTQYF.

Of note for this clonotype: Sequence at one end of the junction differs from germline and may be a read error. The rearrangement joins TRBV14 to TRBJ2-7; D call uncertain. CDR3 length: 16 amino acids. Germline V gene lookup returns CDR1 SGHDN and CDR2 FVKESK. This CDR3 reads CASSRNLRASSNEQYF. The CDR3 DNA reads as TGTGCCAGCAGCCGGAATCTCCGGGCCTCCTCCAACGAGCAGTACTTC.

This clonotype was counted at least ten times. The chain employs TRBV7-2 and TRBJ2-7; tentatively, D is TRBD1 or TRBD2 (5 bases each). Germline assignment: CDR1 SGHTA and CDR2 FQGNSA. Trimming removed 2 bases from V and 2 bases from J, with 13 bases in between. There are 15 residues in the CDR3. CDR3 protein: CASSLSGTGTYEQYF. The CDR3 DNA reads as TGTGCCAGCAGCTTATCCGGGACGGGGACCTACGAGCAGTACTTC.

This clonotype occurred a few times. The rearrangement links TRBV29-1 to TRBJ1-2; D ambiguous. Per the germline V gene, CDR1 is SQVTM and CDR2 is ANQGSEA. CDR3 length equals 13 residues. With 1 base removed from V and 4 bases from J, the gap between germline ends came to 10 bases. The CDR3 DNA is TGCAGCGTTGAAGTCTCCGGTCTCTATGGCTACACCTTC. As protein: CSVEVSGLYGYTF.

In this sample, this clonotype turned up many times. The chain employs TRBV7-3 and TRBJ2-1; 8 nucleotides line up with TRBD2. With V trimmed by 1 base and J by 4 bases, 0 bases remained unmatched. Germline V CDR1 and CDR2: SGHTA, FQGTGA. CDR3 length: 14 residues. The CDR3 coding sequence is TGTGCCAGCAGCTTAAGCGGGGGGTACAATGAGCAGTTCTTC. It codes for CASSLSGGYNEQFF.

The rearrangement joins TRBV12-3 or TRBV12-4 to TRBJ2-1; 13 nucleotides match TRBD2. The length of the CDR3 is 15 residues. J was trimmed by 9 bases and V by 3 bases; bases with no gene match: 5. CDR3 sequence: CASSFWTSGSVEQFF. CDR3 DNA: TGTGCCAGCAGTTTCTGGACTAGCGGGAGCGTTGAGCAGTTCTTC.

At least ten counts were recorded for this clonotype. The chain uses TRBV12-3 or TRBV12-4 and TRBJ2-3; unclear D gene. This CDR3 has 15 residues. Trimming left V 2 bases short and J 3 bases short, with 12 bases between. The CDR3 region is CASSLRRSQTDTQYF. The CDR3, as DNA: TGTGCCAGCAGTTTACGGCGGTCCCAGACAGATACGCAGTATTTT.

The chain employs TRBV7-2 and TRBJ2-1; D perhaps matches TRBD1 (5 bases). Germline values: CDR1 SGHTA, CDR2 FQGNSA. V gave up 4 bases and J gave up 12 bases, with 19 bases separating them. There are 14 residues in the CDR3. CDR3 in DNA: TGTGCCAGCAGCTCAGGGTCACGGGCCCTGGGGCAGTTCTTC. Encoded protein: CASSSGSRALGQFF.

This clonotype was seen repeatedly, ten times or more. The chain joins TRBV15 to TRBJ1-5; tentatively, D is TRBD1 (6 bases). The length of the CDR3 is 19 residues. V was trimmed by 0 bases and J by 1 base, leaving 19 bases between them. Germline CDR1 LNHNV, CDR2 YYDKDF (reference sequence). CDR3 region: CATSRDLPHRAGSNQPQHF. CDR3 DNA: TGTGCCACCAGCAGAGATCTCCCCCACAGGGCGGGAAGCAATCAGCCCCAGCATTTT.

This clonotype showed up many times. The chain couples TRBV25-1 to TRBJ2-2; possible D gene TRBD1, 5 bases. The CDR3 length is 14 residues. Trimming left V 3 bases short and J 8 bases short, with 13 bases between. The germline V gene encodes CDR1 MGHDK and CDR2 SYGVNS. CDR3 in amino acids: CASSDSGYGGELFF. The CDR3 DNA reads TGTGCCAGCAGTGACTCAGGGTACGGGGGGGAGCTGTTTTTT.

This clonotype appeared many times. This rearrangement joins TRBV7-3 to TRBJ2-1; D not certain. The CDR3 length is 14 residues. Germline loops: CDR1 SGHTA, CDR2 FQGTGA. Trimming took 5 bases from V and 6 from J, leaving 14 bases between them. The DNA for the CDR3 is TGTGCCAGCAGCCCAGAAAGGTTGCCCAATGAGCAGTTCTTC. Its translation is CASSPERLPNEQFF.

There are many counts of this clonotype. The chain uses TRBV20-1 and TRBJ2-3; the D call may be TRBD1 or TRBD2 (6 bases each). The CDR3 totals 17 residues. V shed 2 bases and J shed 6 bases, with 24 bases lying between them. Germline V CDR1 and CDR2: DFQATT, SNEGSKA (reference sequence). The chain's CDR3 is CSARPWGRTVAADTQYF. The CDR3, as DNA: TGCAGTGCTAGACCGTGGGGGCGGACAGTAGCGGCGGATACGCAGTATTTT.

This clonotype is deemed medium-sized (0.01 to 0.1%). The rearrangement uses TRBV29-1 and TRBJ2-5; tentative D call: TRBD1 (6 bases). The length of the CDR3 is 14 residues. Germline V gene lookup returns CDR1 SQVTM and CDR2 ANQGSEA. V lost 6 bases and J 1 base, leaving 15 bases between the germline ends. This CDR3 reads CSVRQGSFQETQYF. CDR3 DNA sequence: TGCAGCGTAAGGCAGGGGTCCTTCCAAGAGACCCAGTACTTC.

This clonotype was seen ten or more times. CDR3 nucleotide sequence: TGTGCCAGCAGGGTAGCGGGGATAATTTACAATGAGCAGTTCTTC. It encodes CASRVAGIIYNEQFF. The rearrangement uses TRBV12-3 or TRBV12-4 and TRBJ2-1; 8 nucleotides align to TRBD2. There are 15 residues in the CDR3. Trimming at V came to 6 bases and at J to 4 bases, leaving 8 bases not matched to a gene.

This clonotype was observed many times. The rearrangement joins TRBV5-1 to TRBJ1-2, with D unclear. V lost 0 bases, J lost 7 bases, and 13 bases lay in between. The CDR3 length is 14 residues. Looked up from germline, CDR1 is SGHRS and CDR2 is YFSETQ. DNA of the CDR3: TGCGCCAGCAGCTTGGTTGGAGATCCCGGTGGCTACACCTTC. Amino acid sequence: CASSLVGDPGGYTF. Full variable domain (remainder filled in from reference TRBV5-1 and TRBJ1-2): KAGVTQTPRYLIKTRGQQVTLSCSPISGHRSVSWYQQTPGQGLQFLFEYFSETQRNKGNFPGRFSGRQFSNSRSEMNVSTLELGDSALYLCASSLVGDPGGYTFGSGTRLTVV.

This chain links TRBV6-1 with TRBJ2-1, with 13 positions matching TRBD2. Germline V gene sequence: CDR1 MNHNS, CDR2 SASEGT. The CDR3 runs 15 residues. With 6 bases clipped from V and 7 bases from J, the junction kept 6 bases outside the gene matches. The CDR3 sequence is CASSLLAGGQNEQFF. For the CDR3, the DNA is TGTGCCAGCAGCCTACTAGCGGGGGGGCAGAATGAGCAGTTCTTC.

This chain connects TRBV5-1 to TRBJ1-1; no clear D gene. The CDR3 runs to 14 residues. V lost 4 bases and J lost 1, with 11 bases in between. Germline V gives CDR1 SGHRS, CDR2 YFSETQ. The CDR3 DNA reads as TGCGCCAGCAGCGTGGGCAGTCAGAACACTGAAGCTTTCTTT. Translating it yields CASSVGSQNTEAFF.

This clonotype ranks as medium-sized. Here the CDR3 reads CASSREGFSYEQYF. The CDR3 region has the DNA TGTGCCAGCAGCCGAGAAGGATTCTCCTACGAGCAGTACTTC. The rearrangement uses TRBV7-2 and TRBJ2-7; D is ambiguous. The CDR3 length is 14 residues. Germline CDR1 SGHTA, CDR2 FQGNSA. With 5 bases removed from V and 0 bases from J, the gap between germline ends came to 11 bases.

CDR3 DNA sequence: TGCAGTGCTAGAGAAGGAAGGGTTAGCGGGAGCACAGATACGCAGTATTTT. This encodes CSAREGRVSGSTDTQYF. The chain has TRBV20-1 and TRBJ2-3; 7 nucleotides agree with TRBD2. With 0 bases clipped from V and 0 bases from J, the junction kept 9 bases outside the gene matches. The CDR3 is 17 residues long. Per germline, CDR1 DFQATT and CDR2 SNEGSKA (reference sequence).

This clonotype was observed many times. The chain recombines TRBV20-1 with TRBJ2-3, with D possibly being TRBD2 (6 bases). The CDR3 sequence is 15 residues long. CDR1 and CDR2 from the germline V gene are DFQATT and SNEGSKA (reference sequence). Trimming pared 6 bases from V and 1 base from J, leaving 17 bases between. The DNA of the CDR3 is TGCAGTGCGCCAAATAGCGGAGCTGGCACAGATACGCAGTATTTT. Its protein product is CSAPNSGAGTDTQYF.

This clonotype was recorded at least ten times. The V gene is TRBV7-8, the J gene TRBJ1-2; 8 nucleotides align to TRBD1. Germline trimming cut 0 bases from V and 5 bases from J; bases unmatched to any gene: 2. CDR3 size: 14 residues. The germline gives CDR1 SGHVS, CDR2 FQNEAQ. CDR3 nucleotide sequence: TGTGCCAGCAGCTTAGCGACAGGGGTGTATGGCTACACCTTC. Encoded protein: CASSLATGVYGYTF.